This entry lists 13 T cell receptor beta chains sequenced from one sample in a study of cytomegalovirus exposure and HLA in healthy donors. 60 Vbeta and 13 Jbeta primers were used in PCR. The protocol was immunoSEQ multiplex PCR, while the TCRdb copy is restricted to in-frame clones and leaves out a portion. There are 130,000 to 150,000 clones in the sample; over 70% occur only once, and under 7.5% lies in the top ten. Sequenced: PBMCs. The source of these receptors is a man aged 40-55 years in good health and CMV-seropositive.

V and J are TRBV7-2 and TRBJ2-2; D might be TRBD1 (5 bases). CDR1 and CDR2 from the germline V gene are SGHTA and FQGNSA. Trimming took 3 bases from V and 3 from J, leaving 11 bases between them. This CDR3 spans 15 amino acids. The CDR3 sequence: CASSLSTGDTGELFF. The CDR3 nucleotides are TGTGCCAGCAGCTTGAGTACAGGCGACACCGGGGAGCTGTTTTTT.

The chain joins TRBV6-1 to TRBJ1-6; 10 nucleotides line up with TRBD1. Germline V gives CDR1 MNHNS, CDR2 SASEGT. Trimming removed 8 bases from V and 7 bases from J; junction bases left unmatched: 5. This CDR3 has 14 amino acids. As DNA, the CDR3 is TGTGCCAGCCTGCGGACAGGGGGAAATTCACCCCTCCACTTT. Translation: CASLRTGGNSPLHF.

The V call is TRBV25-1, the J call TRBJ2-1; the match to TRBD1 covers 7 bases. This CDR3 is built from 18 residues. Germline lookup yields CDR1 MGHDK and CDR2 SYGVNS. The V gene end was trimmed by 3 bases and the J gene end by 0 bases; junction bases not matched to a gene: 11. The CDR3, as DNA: TGTGCCAGCAGTGAGGTACAGGGGAGAGGGCTCTCCTACAATGAGCAGTTCTTC. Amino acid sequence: CASSEVQGRGLSYNEQFF.

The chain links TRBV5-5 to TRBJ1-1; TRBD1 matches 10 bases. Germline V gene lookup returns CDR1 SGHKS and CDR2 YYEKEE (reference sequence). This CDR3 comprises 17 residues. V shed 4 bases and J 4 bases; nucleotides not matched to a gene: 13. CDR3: CASSPMYPGQGPTEAFF. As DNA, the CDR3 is TGTGCCAGCAGCCCAATGTACCCGGGACAGGGGCCCACTGAAGCTTTCTTT.

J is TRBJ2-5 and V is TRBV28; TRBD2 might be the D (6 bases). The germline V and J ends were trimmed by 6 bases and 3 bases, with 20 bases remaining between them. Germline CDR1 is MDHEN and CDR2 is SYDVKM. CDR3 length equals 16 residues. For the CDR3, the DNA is TGTGCCAGCAGCTCGACACGGGGGAATTTCAAAGAGACCCAGTACTTC. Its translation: CASSSTRGNFKETQYF.

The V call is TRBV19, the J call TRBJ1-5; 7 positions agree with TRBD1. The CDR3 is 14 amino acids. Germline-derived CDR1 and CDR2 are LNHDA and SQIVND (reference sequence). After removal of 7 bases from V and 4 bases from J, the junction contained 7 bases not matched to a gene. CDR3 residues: CASTMGTDNQPQHF. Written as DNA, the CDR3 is TGTGCCAGTACCATGGGGACAGATAATCAGCCCCAGCATTTT.

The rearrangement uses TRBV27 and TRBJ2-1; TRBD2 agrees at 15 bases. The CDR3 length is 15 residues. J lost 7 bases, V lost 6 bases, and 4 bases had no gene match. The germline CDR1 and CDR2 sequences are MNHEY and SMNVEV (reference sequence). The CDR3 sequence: CASSHGTSGRNEQFF. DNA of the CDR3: TGTGCCAGCAGCCACGGGACTAGCGGGAGGAATGAGCAGTTCTTC.

In DNA form, the CDR3 reads TGTGCCAGCAGGACTTACAGGGCCATGAACACTGAAGCTTTCTTT. Its translation: CASRTYRAMNTEAFF. V usage is TRBV6-5 and J usage is TRBJ1-1; tentative D call: TRBD1 (6 bases). The CDR3 runs to 15 residues. V lost 6 bases to trimming and J lost 0 bases, with 14 bases between them. The germline V gene has CDR1 MNHEY and CDR2 SVGAGI.

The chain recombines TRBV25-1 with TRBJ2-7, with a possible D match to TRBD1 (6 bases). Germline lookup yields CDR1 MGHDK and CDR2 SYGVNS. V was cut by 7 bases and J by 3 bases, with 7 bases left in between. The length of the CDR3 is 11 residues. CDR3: CASKDSYEQYF. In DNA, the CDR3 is TGTGCCAGCAAGGACAGCTACGAGCAGTACTTC.

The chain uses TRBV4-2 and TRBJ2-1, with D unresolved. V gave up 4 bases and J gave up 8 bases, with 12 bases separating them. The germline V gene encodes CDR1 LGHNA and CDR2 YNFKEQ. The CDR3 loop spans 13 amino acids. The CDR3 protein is CASSLVIGDEQFF. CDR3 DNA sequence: TGTGCCAGCAGCCTCGTCATTGGAGATGAGCAGTTCTTC.

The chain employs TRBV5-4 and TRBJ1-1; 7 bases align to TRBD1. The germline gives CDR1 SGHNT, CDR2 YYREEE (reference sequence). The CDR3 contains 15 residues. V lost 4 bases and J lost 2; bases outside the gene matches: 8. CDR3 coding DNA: TGTGCCAGCAGCCCCGAGGGGGCGCGAAACACTGAAGCTTTCTTT. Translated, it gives CASSPEGARNTEAFF.

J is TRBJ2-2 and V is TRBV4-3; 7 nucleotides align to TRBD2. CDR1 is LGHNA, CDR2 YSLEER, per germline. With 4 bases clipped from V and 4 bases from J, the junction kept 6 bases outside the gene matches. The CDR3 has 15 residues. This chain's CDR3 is CASSLGASGTGELFF. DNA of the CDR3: TGCGCCAGCAGCCTTGGGGCTAGCGGCACCGGGGAGCTGTTTTTT.

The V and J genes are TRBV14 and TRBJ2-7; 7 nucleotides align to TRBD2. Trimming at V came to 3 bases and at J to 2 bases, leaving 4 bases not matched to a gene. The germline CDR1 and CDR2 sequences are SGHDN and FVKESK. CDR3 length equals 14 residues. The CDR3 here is CASSHVAGAYEQYF. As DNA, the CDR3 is TGTGCCAGCAGCCATGTTGCGGGAGCCTACGAGCAGTACTTC. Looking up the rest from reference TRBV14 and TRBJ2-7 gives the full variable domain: EAGVTQFPSHSVIEKGQTVTLRCDPISGHDNLYWYRRVMGKEIKFLLHFVKESKQDESGMPNNRFLAERTGGTYSTLKVQPAELEDSGVYFCASSHVAGAYEQYFGPGTRLTVT.